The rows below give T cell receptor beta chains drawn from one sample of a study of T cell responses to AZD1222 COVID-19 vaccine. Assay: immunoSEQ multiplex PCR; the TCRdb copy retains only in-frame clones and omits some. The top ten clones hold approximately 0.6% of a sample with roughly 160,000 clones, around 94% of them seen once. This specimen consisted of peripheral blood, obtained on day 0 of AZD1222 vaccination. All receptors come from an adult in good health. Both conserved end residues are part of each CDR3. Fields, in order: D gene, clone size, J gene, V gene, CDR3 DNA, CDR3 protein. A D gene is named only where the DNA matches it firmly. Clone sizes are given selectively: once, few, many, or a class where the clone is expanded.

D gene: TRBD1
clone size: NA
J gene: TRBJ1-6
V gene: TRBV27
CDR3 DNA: TGTGCCAGCAGTCGGACCCCGGACAGGGCTGATTCACCCCTCCACTTT
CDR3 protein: CASSRTPDRADSPLHF

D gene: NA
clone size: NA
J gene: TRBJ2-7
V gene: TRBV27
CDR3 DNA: TGTGCCAGCAGTTGGAACGCATCCCCATACGAGCAGTACTTC
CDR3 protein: CASSWNASPYEQYF

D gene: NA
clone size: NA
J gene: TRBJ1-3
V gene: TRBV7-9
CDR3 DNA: TGTGCCAGCAGCTCGACGAAAGGATCTGGAAACACCATATATTTT
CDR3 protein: CASSSTKGSGNTIYF

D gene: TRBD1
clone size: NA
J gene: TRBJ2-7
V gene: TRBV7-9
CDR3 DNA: TGTGCCAGCAGCTTACCGGGGACAGGGGGCTACGAGCAGTACTTC
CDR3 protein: CASSLPGTGGYEQYF

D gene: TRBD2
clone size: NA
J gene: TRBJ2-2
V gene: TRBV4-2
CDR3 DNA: TGTGCCAGCAGCCCTAGCGGCGGCCCGAACACCGGGGAGCTGTTTTTT
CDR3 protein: CASSPSGGPNTGELFF

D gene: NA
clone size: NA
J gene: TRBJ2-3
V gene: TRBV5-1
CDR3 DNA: TGCGCCAGCAGCTCCCTCGGGAACGTCATGGCAGATACGCAGTATTTT
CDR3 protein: CASSSLGNVMADTQYF

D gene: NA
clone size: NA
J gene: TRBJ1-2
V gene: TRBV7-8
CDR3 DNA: TGTGCCAGCAGCTTAGATCGGTGGGAGGGCTACACCTTC
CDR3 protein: CASSLDRWEGYTF

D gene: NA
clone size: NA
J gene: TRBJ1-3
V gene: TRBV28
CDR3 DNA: TGTGCCAGCAGTTTAAAGGGGGCTGGAAACACCATATATTTT
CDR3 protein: CASSLKGAGNTIYF

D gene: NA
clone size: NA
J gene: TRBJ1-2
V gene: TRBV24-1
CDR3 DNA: TGTGCCACCAGTGATTCCCGGGGGCTGAGCTATGGCTACACCTTC
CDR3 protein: CATSDSRGLSYGYTF

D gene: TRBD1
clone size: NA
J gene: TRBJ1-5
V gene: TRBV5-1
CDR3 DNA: TGCGCCAGCAGCTTTACAGGGGGTCAGCCCCAGCATTTT
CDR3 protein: CASSFTGGQPQHF

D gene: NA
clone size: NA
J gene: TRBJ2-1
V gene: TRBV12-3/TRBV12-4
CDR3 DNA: TGTGCCAGCAGACGAGAAGTCGACAATGAGCAGTTCTTC
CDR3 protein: CASRREVDNEQFF

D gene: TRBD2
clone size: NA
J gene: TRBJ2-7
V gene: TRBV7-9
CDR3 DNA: TGTGCCAGCAGCCGAGACGCGGGGGTCTACGAGCAGTACTTC
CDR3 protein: CASSRDAGVYEQYF

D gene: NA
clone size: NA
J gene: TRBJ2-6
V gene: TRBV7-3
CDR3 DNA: TGTGCCAGCAGCTTAGGGAGGCCTGGGGCCAACGTCCTGACTTTC
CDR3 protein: CASSLGRPGANVLTF

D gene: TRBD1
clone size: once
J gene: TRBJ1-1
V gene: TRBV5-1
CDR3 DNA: TGCGCCAGCACGGGAGACAGGGTCTCTGAAGCTTTCTTT
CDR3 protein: CASTGDRVSEAFF

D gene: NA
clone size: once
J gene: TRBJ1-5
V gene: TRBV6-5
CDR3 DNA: TGTGCCAGCAGTTTGGGGGGGATGGGTCAGCCCCAGCATTTT
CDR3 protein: CASSLGGMGQPQHF

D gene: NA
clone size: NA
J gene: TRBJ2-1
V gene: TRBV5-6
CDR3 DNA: TGTGCCAGCAGCTTACCCGGTTACAATGAGCAGTTCTTC
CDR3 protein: CASSLPGYNEQFF

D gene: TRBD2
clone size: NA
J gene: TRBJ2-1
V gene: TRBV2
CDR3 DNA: TGTGCCAACGAGACTAGCGGGAGATACAATGAGCAGTTCTTC
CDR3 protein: CANETSGRYNEQFF